Each of the 8 T cell receptor beta chains below was sequenced from the same sample in a study of blood T cell repertoires in COVID-19 (dated by TCRdb to about 2020). Library preparation employed the immunoSEQ multiplex PCR assay. Imported from immuneACCESS, the table was reduced by TCRdb to in-frame sequences with V and J called. These copies leave out some clones; in studies compared against another copy, an unresolved V gene accounts for under half, and the cause of the remainder is not known. The sample contains some 310,000 clones, around 90% of them found a single time. The top ten clones comprise 1% of the sample. Sequenced: peripheral blood. Receptor source: a man aged 50 to 59 with active or convalescent COVID-19.

The V gene is TRBV27, the J gene TRBJ1-2; TRBD1 aligns across 9 bases. From germline, CDR1 is MNHEY and CDR2 SMNVEV (reference sequence). Trimming at V came to 6 bases and at J to 3 bases, leaving 8 bases not matched to a gene. The CDR3 runs 15 residues. The CDR3 coding sequence is TGTGCCAGCAGGCCACAGGGGGCGCGGGACTATGGCTACACCTTC. This sequence encodes CASRPQGARDYGYTF.

This clone showed up just a few times. In nucleotides, the CDR3 is TGCGCCAGCAGCTTGGTCGGAGAACCTGGAAACACCATATATTTT. It encodes CASSLVGEPGNTIYF. V and J are TRBV5-1 and TRBJ1-3; D not certain. Per the germline V gene, CDR1 is SGHRS and CDR2 is YFSETQ. The CDR3 is made up of 15 amino acids. Trimming shortened V by 0 bases and J by 2 bases, and 9 bases separated the two germline ends.

The CDR3 bases are TGTGCCAGCAGTTTCAACCCTCGGGGAGGAGATTCACCCCTCCACTTT. Its translation: CASSFNPRGGDSPLHF. The chain is built from TRBV27 and TRBJ1-6; unclear D gene. The germline gives CDR1 MNHEY, CDR2 SMNVEV (reference sequence). The CDR3 length is 16 residues. The V gene lost 3 bases and the J gene lost 8 bases, with 17 bases spanning the gap.

This sequence joins TRBV9 and TRBJ1-1; TRBD1 agrees at 7 bases. V was pared by 0 bases and J by 3 bases, with 8 bases of the junction left unmatched. Germline V gene lookup returns CDR1 SGDLS and CDR2 YYNGEE. This CDR3 has 16 residues. CDR3 DNA sequence: TGTGCCAGCAGCGTAGAGGGGGACAGCCATTACACTGAAGCTTTCTTT. Translating gives CASSVEGDSHYTEAFF. Variable domain in full (rest from reference TRBV9 and TRBJ1-1): DSGVTQTPKHLITATGQRVTLRCSPRSGDLSVYWYQQSLDQGLQFLIQYYNGEERAKGNILERFSAQQFPDLHSELNLSSLELGDSALYFCASSVEGDSHYTEAFFGQGTRLTVV.

The chain is built from TRBV12-3 or TRBV12-4 and TRBJ1-2; D not resolved. Trimming shortened V by 1 base and J by 4 bases, and 4 bases separated the two germline ends. CDR3 size: 12 residues. The CDR3 DNA is TGTGCCAGCAGTTTAGACGGCTATGGCTACACCTTC. It yields the protein CASSLDGYGYTF.

This chain joins TRBV16 and TRBJ2-2, with 7 bases that match TRBD1. V gave up 7 bases and J gave up 0 bases; unmatched junction bases: 5. Germline CDR1 and CDR2: KGHSY and FQNENV. This CDR3 contains 15 residues. Here the CDR3 reads CASKPGTANTGELFF. In nucleotides, the CDR3 is TGTGCCAGCAAGCCCGGGACAGCGAACACCGGGGAGCTGTTTTTT.

The chain couples TRBV5-6 to TRBJ1-1, with D possibly being TRBD1 (6 bases). The V and J ends lost 0 bases and 0 bases respectively, with 6 bases between them. The V gene's germline CDR1 is SGHDT and CDR2 YYEEEE. The CDR3 loop spans 14 amino acids. Here the CDR3 DNA reads TGTGCCAGCAGCTTGGGACAGGTGAACACTGAAGCTTTCTTT. It specifies CASSLGQVNTEAFF.

The V gene is TRBV3-1 (or the pseudogene TRBV3-2), the J gene TRBJ2-5, with 8 bases that match TRBD2. The CDR3 runs 15 residues. Trimming took 5 bases from V and 5 from J; bases not matched to a gene: 10. CDR1 is LGHDT and CDR2 is YNNKEL in the germline V gene (reference sequence). The CDR3: CASSWAAGGEETQYF. The CDR3 DNA follows: TGTGCCAGCAGCTGGGCCGCGGGGGGCGAGGAGACCCAGTACTTC.